The entry that follows covers one T cell receptor (beta chain) sequence. Seattle's cohort entered during active infection and was followed longitudinally. In the authors' methods: Estimates of nucleated cell counts were drawn from the amplification of reference gene primers. The assay was immunoSEQ multiplex PCR, and TCRdb's table has in-frame clones only and misses some. V, J and clone size reflect that table, while D and trimming were determined from the DNA. The table shows approximately 190,000 clones, with 82% occurring only once. The data originate from a study of blood T cell repertoires in COVID-19. Whole-study context: Specimens from acute and convalescent COVID-19 originated in the United States, Italy and Spain. PBMCs, B-cell-depleted T cells, or T cells were the source of the cDNA or gDNA that made up the material.

Germline V gene lookup returns CDR1 SGHDT and CDR2 YYEEEE. This CDR3 is built from 15 residues. J gave up 5 bases and V 0 bases, and 3 bases lay outside the gene matches. This receptor was obtained from a woman in her sixties with COVID-19, enrolled during active disease. The gene calls are TRBV5-6 and TRBJ2-2; 8 bases are shared with TRBD2. Input material: peripheral blood. CDR3 DNA: TGTGCCAGCAGCTTGGTGACTAGCGATACCGGGGAGCTGTTTTTT. This sequence encodes CASSLVTSDTGELFF.